This T cell receptor (beta chain) was recovered during a study of T cells in Graves' hyperthyroidism and ophthalmopathy. Study-level results: A model built on 13 V-J features separated ophthalmopathy from stable hyperthyroidism.

This clonotype was counted only a few times. The antigen is undetermined. Each 10 ml fresh peripheral blood draw supplied the PBMCs. This CDR3 is 16 amino acids long. V was clipped by 3 bases and J by 5 bases; unmatched bases: 10. CDR1 and CDR2 (germline): LNHNV, YYDKDF (reference sequence). What was amplified from RNA transcripts were TCR beta CDR3 regions. The HTBI primer set was used in a first-round RT-PCR of the TCR CDR3. MiXCR was run by TCRdb on the multiplex PCR reads, yielding one entry per CDR3 protein. The data show 450,000 to 650,000 distinct CDR3 sequences, with about a fifth seen just once and approximately 25% held by the top ten.

This chain uses TRBV15 with TRBJ2-5; the match to TRBD2 covers 9 bases. The source of this sequence is a man between 18 and 35 years old with Graves' hyperthyroidism. Sequencing was done on a sample of blood. CDR3 nucleotide sequence: TGTGCCACCAGCAGCGTTTTAGCGGGGGCGGGGGAGACCCAGTACTTC. Its translation: CATSSVLAGAGETQYF.